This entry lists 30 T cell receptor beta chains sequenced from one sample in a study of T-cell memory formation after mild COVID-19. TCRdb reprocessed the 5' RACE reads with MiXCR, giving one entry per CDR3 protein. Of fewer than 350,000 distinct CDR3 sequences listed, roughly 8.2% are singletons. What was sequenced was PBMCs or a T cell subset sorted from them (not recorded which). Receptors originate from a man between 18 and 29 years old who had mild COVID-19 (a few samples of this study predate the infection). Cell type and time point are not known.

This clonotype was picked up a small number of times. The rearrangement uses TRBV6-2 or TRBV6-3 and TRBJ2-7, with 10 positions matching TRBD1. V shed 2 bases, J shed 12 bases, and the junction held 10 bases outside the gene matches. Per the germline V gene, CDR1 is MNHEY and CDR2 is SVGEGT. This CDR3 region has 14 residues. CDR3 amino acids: CASSYPNRDRGLYV. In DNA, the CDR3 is TGTGCCAGCAGTTACCCCAACCGGGACAGGGGTCTGTACGTC.

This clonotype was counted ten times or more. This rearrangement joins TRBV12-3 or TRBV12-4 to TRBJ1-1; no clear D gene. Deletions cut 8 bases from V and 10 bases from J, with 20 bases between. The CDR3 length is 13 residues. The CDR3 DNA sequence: TGTGCCAGCGAATTAGGCGGATTAACTTCAGCTTTCTTT. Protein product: CASELGGLTSAFF.

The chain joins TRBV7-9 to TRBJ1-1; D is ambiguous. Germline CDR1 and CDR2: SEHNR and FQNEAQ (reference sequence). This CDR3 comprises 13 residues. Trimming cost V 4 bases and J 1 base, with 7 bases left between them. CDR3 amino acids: CASSSSQNTEAFF. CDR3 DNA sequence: TGTGCCAGCAGCTCATCACAGAACACTGAAGCTTTCTTT.

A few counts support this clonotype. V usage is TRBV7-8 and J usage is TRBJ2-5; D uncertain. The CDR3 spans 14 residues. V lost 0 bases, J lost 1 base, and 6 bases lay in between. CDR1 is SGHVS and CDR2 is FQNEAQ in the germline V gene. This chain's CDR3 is CASSLATSQETQYF. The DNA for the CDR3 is TGTGCCAGCAGCTTAGCGACCAGCCAAGAGACCCAGTACTTC.

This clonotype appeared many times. CDR3 sequence reads: CATRQGPQPPEAFF. The CDR3 DNA reads TGTGCCACTCGACAGGGGCCGCAACCACCTGAAGCTTTCTTT. V usage is TRBV19 and J usage is TRBJ1-1, with 8 bases identical to TRBD1. The germline V gene has CDR1 LNHDA and CDR2 SQIVND (reference sequence). The CDR3 has 14 residues. Trimming cost V 10 bases and J 6 bases; bases outside gene matches: 13.

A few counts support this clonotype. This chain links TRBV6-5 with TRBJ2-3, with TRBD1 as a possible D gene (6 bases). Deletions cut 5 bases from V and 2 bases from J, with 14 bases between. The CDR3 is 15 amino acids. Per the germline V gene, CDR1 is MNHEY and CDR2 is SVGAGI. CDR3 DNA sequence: TGTGCCAGCAGTCAACTGGGACATTTCACAGATACGCAGTATTTT. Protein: CASSQLGHFTDTQYF.

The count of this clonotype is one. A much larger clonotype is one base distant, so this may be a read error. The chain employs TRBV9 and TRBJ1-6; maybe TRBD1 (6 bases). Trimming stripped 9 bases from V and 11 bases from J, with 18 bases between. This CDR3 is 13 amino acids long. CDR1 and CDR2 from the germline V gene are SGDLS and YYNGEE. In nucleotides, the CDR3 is TGTGCCATCACTATTACAGGGTCTACACCCCTCCACTTT. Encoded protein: CAITITGSTPLHF.

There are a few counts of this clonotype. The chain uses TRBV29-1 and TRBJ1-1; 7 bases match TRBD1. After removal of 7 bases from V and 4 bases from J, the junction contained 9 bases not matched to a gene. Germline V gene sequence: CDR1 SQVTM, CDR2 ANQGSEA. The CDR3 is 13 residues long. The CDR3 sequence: CSALQGPGTEAFF. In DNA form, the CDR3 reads TGCAGCGCCTTACAGGGGCCTGGCACTGAAGCTTTCTTT. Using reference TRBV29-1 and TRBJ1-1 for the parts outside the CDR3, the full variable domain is SAVISQKPSRDICQRGTSLTIQCQVDSQVTMMFWYRQQPGQSLTLIATANQGSEATYESGFVIDKFPISRPNLTFSTLTVSNMSPEDSSIYLCSALQGPGTEAFFGQGTRLTVV.

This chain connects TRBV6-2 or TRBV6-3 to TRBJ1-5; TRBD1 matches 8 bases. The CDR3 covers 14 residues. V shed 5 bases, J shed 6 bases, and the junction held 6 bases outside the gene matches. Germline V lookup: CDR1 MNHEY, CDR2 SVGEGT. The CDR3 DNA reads TGTGCCAGCAGTCGAAGAGACAGGGGTCAGCCCCAGCATTTT. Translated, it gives CASSRRDRGQPQHF.

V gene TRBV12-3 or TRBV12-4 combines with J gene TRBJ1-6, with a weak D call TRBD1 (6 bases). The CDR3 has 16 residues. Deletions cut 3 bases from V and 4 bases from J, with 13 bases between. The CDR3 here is CASSFRGAGYNSPLHF. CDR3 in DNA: TGTGCCAGCAGTTTTCGGGGGGCCGGGTATAATTCACCCCTCCACTTT.

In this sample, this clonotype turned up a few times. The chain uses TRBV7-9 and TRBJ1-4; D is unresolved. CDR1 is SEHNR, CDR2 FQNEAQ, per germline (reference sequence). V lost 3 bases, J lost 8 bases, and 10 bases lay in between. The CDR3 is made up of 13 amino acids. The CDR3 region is CASSLPELEKLFF. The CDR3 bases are TGTGCCAGCAGCTTGCCCGAACTAGAAAAACTGTTTTTT. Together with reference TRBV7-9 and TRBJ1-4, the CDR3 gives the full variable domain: DTGVSQNPRHKITKRGQNVTFRCDPISEHNRLYWYRQTLGQGPEFLTYFQNEAQLEKSRLLSDRFSAERPKGSFSTLEIQRTEQGDSAMYLCASSLPELEKLFFGSGTQLSVL.

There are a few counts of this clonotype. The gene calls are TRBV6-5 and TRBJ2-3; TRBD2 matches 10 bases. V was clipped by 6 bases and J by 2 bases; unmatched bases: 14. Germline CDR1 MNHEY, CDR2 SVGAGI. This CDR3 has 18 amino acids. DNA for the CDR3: TGTGCCAGCAGCAAATTCTCACCCGGGACTAGCGCCACAGATACGCAGTATTTT. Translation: CASSKFSPGTSATDTQYF.

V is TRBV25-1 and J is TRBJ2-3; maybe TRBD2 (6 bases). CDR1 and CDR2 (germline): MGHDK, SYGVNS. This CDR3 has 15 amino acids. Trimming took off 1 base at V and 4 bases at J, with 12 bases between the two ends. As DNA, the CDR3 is TGTGCCAGCAGTGAATTTAACGGAGGGTCAGATACGCAGTATTTT. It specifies CASSEFNGGSDTQYF.

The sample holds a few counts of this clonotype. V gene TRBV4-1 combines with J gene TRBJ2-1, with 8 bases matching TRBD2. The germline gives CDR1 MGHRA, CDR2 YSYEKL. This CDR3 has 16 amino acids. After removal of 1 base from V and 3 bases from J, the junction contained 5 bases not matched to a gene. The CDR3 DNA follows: TGCGCCAGCAGCCAAGCCCCGGGACTAGTCTACAATGAGCAGTTCTTC. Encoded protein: CASSQAPGLVYNEQFF.

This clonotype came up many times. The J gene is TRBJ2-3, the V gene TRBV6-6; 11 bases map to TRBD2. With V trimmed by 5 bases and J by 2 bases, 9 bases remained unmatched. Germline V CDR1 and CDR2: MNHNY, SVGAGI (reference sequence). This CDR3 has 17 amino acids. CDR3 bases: TGTGCCAGCAGTCAATCCCGACTAGCGGGATACACAGATACGCAGTATTTT. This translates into CASSQSRLAGYTDTQYF.

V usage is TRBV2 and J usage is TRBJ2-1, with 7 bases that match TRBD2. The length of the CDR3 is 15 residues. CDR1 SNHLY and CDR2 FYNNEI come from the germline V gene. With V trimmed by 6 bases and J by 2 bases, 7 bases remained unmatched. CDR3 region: CASRAGSGTYNEQFF. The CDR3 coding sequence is TGTGCCAGCAGAGCAGGGAGCGGGACCTACAATGAGCAGTTCTTC.

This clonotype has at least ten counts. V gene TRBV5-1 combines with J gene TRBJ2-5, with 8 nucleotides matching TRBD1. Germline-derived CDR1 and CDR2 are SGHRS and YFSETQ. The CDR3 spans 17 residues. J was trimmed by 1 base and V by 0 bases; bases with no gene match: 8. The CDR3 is CASSLDRDRSIQETQYF. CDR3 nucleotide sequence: TGCGCCAGCAGCTTGGATCGGGACAGGAGCATCCAAGAGACCCAGTACTTC.

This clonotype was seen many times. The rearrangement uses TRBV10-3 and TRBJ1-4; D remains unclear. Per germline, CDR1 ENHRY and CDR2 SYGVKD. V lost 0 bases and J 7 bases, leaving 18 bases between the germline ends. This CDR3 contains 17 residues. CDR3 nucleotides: TGTGCCATCAGTGAGTCGACGCGGCACCCGTGGATTGAAAAACTGTTTTTT. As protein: CAISESTRHPWIEKLFF.

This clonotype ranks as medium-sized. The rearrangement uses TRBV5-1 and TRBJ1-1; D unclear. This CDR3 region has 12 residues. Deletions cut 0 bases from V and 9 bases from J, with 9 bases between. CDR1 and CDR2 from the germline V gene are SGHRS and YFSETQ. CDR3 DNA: TGCGCCAGCAGCTTGGAAGGACCCCAAGCTTTCTTT. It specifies CASSLEGPQAFF. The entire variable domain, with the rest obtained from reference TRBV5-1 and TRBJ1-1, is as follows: KAGVTQTPRYLIKTRGQQVTLSCSPISGHRSVSWYQQTPGQGLQFLFEYFSETQRNKGNFPGRFSGRQFSNSRSEMNVSTLELGDSALYLCASSLEGPQAFFGQGTRLTVV.

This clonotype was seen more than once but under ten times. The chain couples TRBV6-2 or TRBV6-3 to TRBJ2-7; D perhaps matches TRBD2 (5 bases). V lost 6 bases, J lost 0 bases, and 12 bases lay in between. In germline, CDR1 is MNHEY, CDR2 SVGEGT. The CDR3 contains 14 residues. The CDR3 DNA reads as TGTGCCAGCAGCAGCGGCCTAAGCTCCTACGAGCAGTACGTC. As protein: CASSSGLSSYEQYV.

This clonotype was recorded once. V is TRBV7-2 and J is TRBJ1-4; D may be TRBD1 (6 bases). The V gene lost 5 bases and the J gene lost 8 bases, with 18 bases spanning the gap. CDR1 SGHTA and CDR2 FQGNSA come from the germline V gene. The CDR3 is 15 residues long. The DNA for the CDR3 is TGTGCCAGCAGCCCCCAGGGTGGGGGCGAGGAAAAACTGTTTTTT. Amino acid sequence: CASSPQGGGEEKLFF.

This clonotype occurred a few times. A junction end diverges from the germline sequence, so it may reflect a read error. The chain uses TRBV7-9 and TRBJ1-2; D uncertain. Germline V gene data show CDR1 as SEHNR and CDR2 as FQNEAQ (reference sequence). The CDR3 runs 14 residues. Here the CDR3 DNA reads TGTGCCAGCAGCTTAGTCCCAGTTTCCTACCTCTGGGCCTTC. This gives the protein CASSLVPVSYLWAF.

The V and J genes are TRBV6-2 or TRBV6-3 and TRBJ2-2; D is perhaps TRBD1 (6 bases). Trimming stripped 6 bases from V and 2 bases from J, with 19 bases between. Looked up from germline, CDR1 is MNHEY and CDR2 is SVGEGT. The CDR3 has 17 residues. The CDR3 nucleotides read TGTGCCAGCAGCCCAGAAGGGTGGGGGCCTAACACCGGGGAGCTGTTTTTT. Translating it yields CASSPEGWGPNTGELFF.

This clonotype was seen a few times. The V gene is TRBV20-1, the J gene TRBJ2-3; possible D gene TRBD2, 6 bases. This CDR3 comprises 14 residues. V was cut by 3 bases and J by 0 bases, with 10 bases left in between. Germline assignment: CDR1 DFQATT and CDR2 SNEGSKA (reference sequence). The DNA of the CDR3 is TGCAGTGCTAGTTGGGGGACTAGCACAGATACGCAGTATTTT. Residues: CSASWGTSTDTQYF.

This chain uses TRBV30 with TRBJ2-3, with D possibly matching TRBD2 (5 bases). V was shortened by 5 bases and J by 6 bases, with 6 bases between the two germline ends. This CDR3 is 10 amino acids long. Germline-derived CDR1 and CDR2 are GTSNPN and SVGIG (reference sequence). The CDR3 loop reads CAWGEDTQYF. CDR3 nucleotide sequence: TGTGCCTGGGGGGAGGATACGCAGTATTTT. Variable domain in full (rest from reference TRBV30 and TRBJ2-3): SQTIHQWPATLVQPVGSPLSLECTVEGTSNPNLYWYRQAAGRGLQLLFYSVGIGQISSEVPQNLSASRPQDRQFILSSKKLLLSDSGFYLCAWGEDTQYFGPGTRLTVL.

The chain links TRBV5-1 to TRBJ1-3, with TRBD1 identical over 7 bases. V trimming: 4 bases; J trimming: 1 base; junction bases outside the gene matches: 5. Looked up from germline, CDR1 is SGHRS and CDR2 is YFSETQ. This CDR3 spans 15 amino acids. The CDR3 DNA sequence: TGCGCCAGCAGCGAGGGACAGCTTTCTGGAAACACCATATATTTT. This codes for CASSEGQLSGNTIYF.

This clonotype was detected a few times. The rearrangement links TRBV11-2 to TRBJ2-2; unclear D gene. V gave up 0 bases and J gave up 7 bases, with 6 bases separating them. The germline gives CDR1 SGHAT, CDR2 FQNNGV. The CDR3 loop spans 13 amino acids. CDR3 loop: CASSLEVFGELFF. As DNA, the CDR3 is TGTGCCAGCAGCTTAGAGGTTTTCGGGGAGCTGTTTTTT.

The CDR3 protein is CASSRLPINEQYF. CDR3 sequence (DNA): TGTGCCAGCAGTCGTTTACCAATCAACGAGCAGTACTTC. The chain carries TRBV12-3 or TRBV12-4 and TRBJ2-7; D not resolved. The CDR3 consists of 13 residues. Between the trimmed V and J ends, which lost 5 bases and 5 bases, there was a span of 13 bases.

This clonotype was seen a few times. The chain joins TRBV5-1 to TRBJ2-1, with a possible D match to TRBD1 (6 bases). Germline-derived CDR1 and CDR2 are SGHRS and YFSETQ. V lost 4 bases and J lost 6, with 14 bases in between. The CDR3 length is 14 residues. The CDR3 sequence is CASSLFRQVNEQFF. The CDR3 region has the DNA TGCGCCAGCAGCCTATTCCGACAGGTCAATGAGCAGTTCTTC.

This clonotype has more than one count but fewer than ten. CDR3 region: CASSLYRAGEATDTQYF. CDR3 DNA sequence: TGTGCCAGCAGTTTATATAGGGCGGGGGAGGCCACAGATACGCAGTATTTT. The rearrangement links TRBV28 to TRBJ2-3; 7 positions match TRBD2. V trimming: 1 base; J trimming: 2 bases; junction bases outside the gene matches: 9. Germline CDR1 and CDR2: MDHEN and SYDVKM. This CDR3 comprises 17 residues.